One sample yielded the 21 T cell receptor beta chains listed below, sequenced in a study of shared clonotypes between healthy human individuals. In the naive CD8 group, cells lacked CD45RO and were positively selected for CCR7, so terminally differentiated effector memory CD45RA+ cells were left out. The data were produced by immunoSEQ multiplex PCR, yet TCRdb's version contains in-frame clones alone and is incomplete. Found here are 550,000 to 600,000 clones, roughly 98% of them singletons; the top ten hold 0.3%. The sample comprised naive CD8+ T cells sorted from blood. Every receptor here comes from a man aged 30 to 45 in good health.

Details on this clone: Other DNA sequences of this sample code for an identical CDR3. The chain's CDR3 is CASSLEGATEAFF. As DNA, the CDR3 is TGTGCCAGCAGTTTAGAGGGGGCCACTGAAGCTTTCTTT. The rearrangement uses TRBV28 and TRBJ1-1; 7 positions match TRBD1. V gave up 2 bases and J gave up 4 bases; unmatched junction bases: 1. Looked up from germline, CDR1 is MDHEN and CDR2 is SYDVKM. The CDR3 runs 13 residues.

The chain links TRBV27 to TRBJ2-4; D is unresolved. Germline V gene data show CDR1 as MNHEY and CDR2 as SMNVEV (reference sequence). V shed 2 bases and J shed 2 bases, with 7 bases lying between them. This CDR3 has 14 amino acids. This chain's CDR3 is CASSLSSSKNIQYF. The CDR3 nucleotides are TGTGCCAGCAGTTTAAGCTCGTCCAAAAACATTCAGTACTTC.

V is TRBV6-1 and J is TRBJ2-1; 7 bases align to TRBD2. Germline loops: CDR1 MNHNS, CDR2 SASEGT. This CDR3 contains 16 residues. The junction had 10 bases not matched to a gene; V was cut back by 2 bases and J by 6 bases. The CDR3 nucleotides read TGTGCCAGCAGTGAATTGGGAGGGTACCATGTCAATGAGCAGTTCTTC. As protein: CASSELGGYHVNEQFF.

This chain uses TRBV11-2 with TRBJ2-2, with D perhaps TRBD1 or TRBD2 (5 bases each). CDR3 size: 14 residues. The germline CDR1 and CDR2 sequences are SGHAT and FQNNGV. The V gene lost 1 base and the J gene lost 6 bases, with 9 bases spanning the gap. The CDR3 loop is CASSLAWGSGELFF. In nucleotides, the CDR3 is TGTGCCAGCAGCTTAGCATGGGGGTCCGGGGAGCTGTTTTTT.

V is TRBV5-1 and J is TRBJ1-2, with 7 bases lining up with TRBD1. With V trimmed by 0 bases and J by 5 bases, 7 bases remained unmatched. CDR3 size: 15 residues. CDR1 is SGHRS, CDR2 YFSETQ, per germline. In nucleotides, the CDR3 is TGCGCCAGCAGCTTGGGTCTAGGGGGCGTTTATGGCTACACCTTC. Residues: CASSLGLGGVYGYTF.

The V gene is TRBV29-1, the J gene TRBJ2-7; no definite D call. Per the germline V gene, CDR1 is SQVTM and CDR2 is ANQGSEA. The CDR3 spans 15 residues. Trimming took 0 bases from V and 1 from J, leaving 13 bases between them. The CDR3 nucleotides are TGCAGCGTTGAAGATCGCGAGGAGTCATCCTACGAGCAGTACTTC. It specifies CSVEDREESSYEQYF.

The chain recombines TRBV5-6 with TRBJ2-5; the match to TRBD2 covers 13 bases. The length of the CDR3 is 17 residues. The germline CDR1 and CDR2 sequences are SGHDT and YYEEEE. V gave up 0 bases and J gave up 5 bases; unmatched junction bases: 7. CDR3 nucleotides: TGTGCCAGCAGCTTGGAAGGACTAGCGGGAGATGGGGAGACCCAGTACTTC. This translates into CASSLEGLAGDGETQYF.

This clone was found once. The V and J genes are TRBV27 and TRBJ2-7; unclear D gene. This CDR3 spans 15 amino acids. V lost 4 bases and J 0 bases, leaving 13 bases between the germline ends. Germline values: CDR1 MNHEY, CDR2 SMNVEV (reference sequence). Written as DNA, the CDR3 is TGTGCCAGCAGTTCCCGCGCCCATAGCTCCTACGAGCAGTACTTC. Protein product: CASSSRAHSSYEQYF.

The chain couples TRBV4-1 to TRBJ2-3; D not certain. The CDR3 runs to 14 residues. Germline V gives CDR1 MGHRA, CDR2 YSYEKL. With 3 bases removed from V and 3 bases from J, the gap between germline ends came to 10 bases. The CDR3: CASSQIVRTDTQYF. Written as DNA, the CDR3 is TGCGCCAGCAGCCAGATAGTACGAACAGATACGCAGTATTTT.

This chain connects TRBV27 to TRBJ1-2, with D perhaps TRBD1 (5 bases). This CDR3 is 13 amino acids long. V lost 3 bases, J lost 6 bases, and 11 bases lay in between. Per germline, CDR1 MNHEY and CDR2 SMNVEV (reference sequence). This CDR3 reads CASSLGHYDGYTF. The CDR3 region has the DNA TGTGCCAGCAGTTTGGGGCATTATGATGGCTACACCTTC.

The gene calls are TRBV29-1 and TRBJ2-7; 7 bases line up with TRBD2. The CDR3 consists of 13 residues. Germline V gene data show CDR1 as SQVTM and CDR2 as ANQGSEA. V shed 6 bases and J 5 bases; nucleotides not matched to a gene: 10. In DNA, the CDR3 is TGCAGCGTGCCGGGACTACTGAGGAACGAGCAGTACTTC. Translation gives CSVPGLLRNEQYF.

DNA of the CDR3: TGTGCTAGTGGTTGGGGTAGCGGGAGGGCTTTTGTAAATGAGCAGTTCTTC. This gives the protein CASGWGSGRAFVNEQFF. The V gene is TRBV12-5, the J gene TRBJ2-1; TRBD2 matches 11 bases. The junction had 12 bases not matched to a gene; V was cut back by 4 bases and J by 7 bases. This CDR3 is 17 amino acids long. Germline-derived CDR1 and CDR2 are LGHNT and FRNRAP. The variable domain in full, completed from reference TRBV12-5 and TRBJ2-1, reads DARVTQTPRHKVTEMGQEVTMRCQPILGHNTVFWYRQTMMQGLELLAYFRNRAPLDDSGMPKDRFSAEMPDATLATLKIQPSEPRDSAVYFCASGWGSGRAFVNEQFFGPGTRLTVL.

The chain's CDR3 is CAWTGTNTGELFF. The CDR3 DNA sequence: TGTGCCTGGACCGGGACCAACACCGGGGAGCTGTTTTTT. J is TRBJ2-2 and V is TRBV30; D possibly uses TRBD1 or TRBD2 (5 bases each). The germline CDR1 and CDR2 sequences are GTSNPN and SVGIG (reference sequence). The CDR3 runs to 13 residues. Trimming left V 4 bases short and J 2 bases short, with 8 bases between. Variable domain in full (rest from reference TRBV30 and TRBJ2-2): SQTIHQWPATLVQPVGSPLSLECTVEGTSNPNLYWYRQAAGRGLQLLFYSVGIGQISSEVPQNLSASRPQDRQFILSSKKLLLSDSGFYLCAWTGTNTGELFFGEGSRLTVL.

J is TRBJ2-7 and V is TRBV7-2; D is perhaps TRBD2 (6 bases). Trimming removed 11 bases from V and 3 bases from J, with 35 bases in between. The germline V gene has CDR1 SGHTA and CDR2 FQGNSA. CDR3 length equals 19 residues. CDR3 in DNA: TGTGCCCCGCTCTCGGCCAGCAGTGAGACGGGACTCCATTACTACGAGCAGTACTTC. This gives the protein CAPLSASSETGLHYYEQYF.

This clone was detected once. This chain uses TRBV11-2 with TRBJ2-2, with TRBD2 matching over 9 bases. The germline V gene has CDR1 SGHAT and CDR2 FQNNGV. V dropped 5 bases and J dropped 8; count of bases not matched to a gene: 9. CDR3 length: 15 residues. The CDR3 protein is CASSPQVSGGGELFF. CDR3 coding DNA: TGTGCCAGCAGCCCTCAAGTTAGCGGGGGAGGGGAGCTGTTTTTT.

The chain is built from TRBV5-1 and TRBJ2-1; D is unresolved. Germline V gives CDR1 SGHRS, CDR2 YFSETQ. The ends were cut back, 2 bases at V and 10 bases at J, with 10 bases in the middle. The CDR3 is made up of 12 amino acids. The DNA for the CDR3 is TGCGCCAGCAGCTTATGGACGCAAGAGCAGTTCTTC. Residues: CASSLWTQEQFF.

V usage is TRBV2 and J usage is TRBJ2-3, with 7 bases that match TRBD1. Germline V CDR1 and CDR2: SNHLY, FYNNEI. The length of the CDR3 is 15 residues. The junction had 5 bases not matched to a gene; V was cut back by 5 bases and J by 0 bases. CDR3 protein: CASSNPGQSTDTQYF. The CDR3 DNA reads TGTGCCAGCAGTAACCCGGGACAGAGCACAGATACGCAGTATTTT.

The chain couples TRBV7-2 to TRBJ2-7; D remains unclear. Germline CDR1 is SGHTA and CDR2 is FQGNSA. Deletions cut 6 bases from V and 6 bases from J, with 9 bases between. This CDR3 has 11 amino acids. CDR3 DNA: TGTGCCAGCAGGAGTAATGCCGAGCAGTACTTC. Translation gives CASRSNAEQYF.

In DNA form, the CDR3 reads TGCAGCGCCGAGGGACTAGCGGGAGAAGGCTACGAGCAGTACTTC. This codes for CSAEGLAGEGYEQYF. V is TRBV29-1 and J is TRBJ2-7, with 14 bases fitting TRBD2. The CDR3 sequence is 15 residues long. J lost 3 bases, V lost 7 bases, and 8 bases had no gene match. The germline V gene has CDR1 SQVTM and CDR2 ANQGSEA.

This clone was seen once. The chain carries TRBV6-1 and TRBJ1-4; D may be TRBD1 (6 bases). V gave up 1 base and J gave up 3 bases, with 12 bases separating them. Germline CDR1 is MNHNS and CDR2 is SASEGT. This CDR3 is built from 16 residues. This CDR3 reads CASSEEPGQSNEKLFF. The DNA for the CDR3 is TGTGCCAGCAGTGAAGAACCAGGACAGTCTAATGAAAAACTGTTTTTT.

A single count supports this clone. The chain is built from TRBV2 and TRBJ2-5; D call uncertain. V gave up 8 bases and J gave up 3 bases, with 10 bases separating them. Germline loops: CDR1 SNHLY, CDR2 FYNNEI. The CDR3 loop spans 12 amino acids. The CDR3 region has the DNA TGTGCCAGCGGCACCCCGGAAGAGACCCAGTACTTC. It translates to CASGTPEETQYF.